This is a list of T cell receptor beta chains from one sample in a study of cytomegalovirus exposure and HLA in healthy donors. The protocol was immunoSEQ multiplex PCR, while the TCRdb copy is restricted to in-frame clones and leaves out a portion. The sample lists 95,000 to 150,000 clones; 17% were seen once. The sample consisted of PBMCs. All receptors come from a female donor in good health and CMV-seropositive. Each CDR3 is given with its conserved first and last residue. The D gene is left open where the match is weak. Clone size is shown for a subset of rows, as once, few, many or a class of expanded clone.

J gene	D gene	clone size	V gene	CDR3 protein	CDR3 DNA
TRBJ2-7	TRBD1	.	TRBV7-2	CASSLGTGISYEQYF	TGTGCCAGCAGCTTAGGGACAGGGATATCCTACGAGCAGTACTTC
TRBJ1-1	TRBD1	.	TRBV4-3	CASSQDPTGGFDTEAFF	TGCGCCAGCAGCCAAGATCCAACAGGGGGCTTCGACACTGAAGCTTTCTTT
TRBJ2-7	.	few	TRBV6-1	CASSQTTTRTYEQYF	TGTGCCAGCAGCCAGACGACGACTCGCACTTACGAGCAGTACTTC
TRBJ2-3	.	.	TRBV19	CASSETYADTQYF	TGTGCCAGTAGTGAAACTTATGCGGATACGCAGTATTTT
TRBJ2-1	TRBD2	.	TRBV29-1	CSVRRTSGAEIEQFF	TGCAGCGTGAGACGGACTAGCGGGGCCGAGATTGAGCAGTTCTTC
TRBJ1-1	.	.	TRBV30	CTWSPWRAEAFF	TGTACCTGGAGTCCCTGGAGGGCTGAAGCTTTCTTT
TRBJ1-6	.	few	TRBV5-1	CASSLAGQINSPLHF	TGCGCCAGCAGCTTGGCCGGACAGATAAATTCACCCCTCCACTTT
TRBJ1-1	TRBD1	.	TRBV2	CASRGTGVLFGTEAFF	TGTGCCAGCAGGGGGACAGGTGTTTTGTTTGGCACTGAAGCTTTCTTT
TRBJ1-2	TRBD1	once	TRBV19	CASSPTDDRGYGYTF	TGTGCCAGTAGCCCAACTGACGACAGGGGCTATGGCTACACCTTC
TRBJ2-3	TRBD2	few	TRBV28	CASVISGVFLDTQYF	TGTGCCAGCGTAATAAGCGGGGTATTTTTGGATACGCAGTATTTT
TRBJ2-3	TRBD1	few	TRBV28	CASSYETGLGTDTQYF	TGTGCCAGCAGTTACGAGACAGGGCTGGGCACAGATACGCAGTATTTT
TRBJ2-1	TRBD1	.	TRBV27	CASSPTGIEQFF	TGTGCCAGCAGCCCGACAGGGATTGAGCAGTTCTTC
TRBJ2-3	.	few	TRBV27	CASHDWPGDTQYF	TGTGCCAGCCACGACTGGCCGGGGGATACGCAGTATTTT
TRBJ2-6	.	.	TRBV15	CATSRDTGSGANVLTF	TGTGCCACCAGCAGAGATACGGGCTCTGGGGCCAACGTCCTGACTTTC
TRBJ2-7	TRBD1	.	TRBV30	CAWSLGTGFYEQYF	TGTGCCTGGAGTCTAGGGACAGGATTCTACGAGCAGTACTTC
TRBJ2-5	.	few	TRBV7-9	CASSFEAQTQYF	TGTGCCAGCAGCTTTGAGGCGCAGACCCAGTACTTC
TRBJ2-7	TRBD1	few	TRBV7-9	CASSDRDYEQYF	TGTGCCAGCAGCGACAGGGACTACGAGCAGTACTTC
TRBJ2-3	TRBD2	.	TRBV30	CAWKAGVNTDTQYF	TGTGCCTGGAAGGCGGGGGTGAACACAGATACGCAGTATTTT
TRBJ1-4	TRBD1	few	TRBV27	CASTYSGGPNEKLFF	TGTGCCAGCACTTATTCAGGGGGCCCTAATGAAAAACTGTTTTTT
TRBJ2-1	.	.	TRBV7-6	CASSLTLATNEQFF	TGTGCCAGCAGCCTCACACTAGCTACCAATGAGCAGTTCTTC
TRBJ2-5	.	medium-sized	TRBV5-1	CASSLGTSGVETQYF	TGCGCCAGCAGCTTGGGGACCTCGGGAGTGGAGACCCAGTACTTC
TRBJ1-1	.	.	TRBV7-8	CASTWAIGAEAFF	TGTGCCAGCACCTGGGCTATCGGGGCTGAAGCTTTCTTT
TRBJ1-5	TRBD1	.	TRBV30	CAWSRIAGGGEPQHF	TGTGCCTGGAGTCGTATCGCAGGGGGCGGAGAGCCCCAGCATTTT
TRBJ1-1	.	few	TRBV5-8	CASSLPRGPRAFF	TGTGCCAGCAGCTTGCCCCGAGGGCCGAGGGCTTTCTTT
TRBJ2-5	.	.	TRBV29-1	CSVEQGETQYF	TGCAGCGTTGAACAGGGAGAGACCCAGTACTTC
TRBJ1-3	.	.	TRBV28	CASSAGGLEYTIYF	TGTGCCAGCAGTGCCGGGGGTTTGGAGTACACCATATATTTT
TRBJ1-2	.	.	TRBV4-1	CASSPNVGAPVYGYTF	TGCGCCAGCAGCCCGAATGTTGGGGCGCCAGTCTATGGCTACACCTTC
TRBJ1-2	.	few	TRBV4-1	CASSLVNADYGYTF	TGCGCCAGCAGCCTAGTGAACGCCGACTATGGCTACACCTTC
TRBJ2-1	.	few	TRBV28	CASRPVGGRGYNEQFF	TGTGCCAGCAGACCCGTAGGGGGACGGGGTTACAATGAGCAGTTCTTC
TRBJ1-1	.	few	TRBV5-6	CASSLRRGNTEAFF	TGTGCCAGCAGCTTGAGAAGGGGGAACACTGAAGCTTTCTTT
TRBJ2-7	TRBD2	.	TRBV28	CASSLLSLAGGYEQYF	TGTGCCAGCAGTTTATTAAGCCTAGCGGGAGGGTACGAGCAGTACTTC
TRBJ2-5	TRBD2	.	TRBV30	CASTGTSGGTRQETQYF	TGTGCCTCGACCGGGACTAGCGGGGGGACCCGCCAAGAGACCCAGTACTTC
TRBJ2-3	.	.	TRBV29-1	CSGGLRVSTDTQYF	TGCAGTGGCGGACTGAGAGTTAGCACAGATACGCAGTATTTT
TRBJ1-5	.	.	TRBV28	CASTIGPVVGPQHF	TGTGCCAGCACCATTGGGCCGGTCGTTGGGCCCCAGCATTTT
TRBJ2-1	.	.	TRBV7-3	CASSQALGTNNEQFF	TGTGCCAGCTCCCAAGCCCTCGGGACAAACAATGAGCAGTTCTTC
TRBJ2-7	TRBD1	few	TRBV5-6	CASSSGTGFYEQYF	TGTGCCAGCAGTTCCGGGACAGGGTTCTACGAGCAGTACTTC
TRBJ2-5	.	.	TRBV5-1	CASSLGAEETQYF	TGCGCCAGCAGCTTGGGGGCCGAAGAGACCCAGTACTTC
TRBJ2-2	TRBD2	few	TRBV14	CASSQGFGGGAWTGELFF	TGTGCCAGCAGCCAAGGGTTCGGCGGGGGGGCGTGGACCGGGGAGCTGTTTTTT
TRBJ1-1	.	few	TRBV2	CASKGGVGTEAFF	TGTGCCAGCAAAGGAGGGGTCGGCACTGAAGCTTTCTTT
TRBJ1-1	.	.	TRBV6-5	CASSYVAQTTEAFF	TGTGCCAGCAGTTACGTGGCACAGACCACTGAAGCTTTCTTT
TRBJ2-7	TRBD1	few	TRBV30	CASAGGWTGSPYEQYF	TGTGCCTCGGCCGGAGGATGGACAGGGAGCCCCTACGAGCAGTACTTC
TRBJ1-5	TRBD1	few	TRBV7-8	CASSSGTGGDQPQHF	TGTGCCAGCAGCTCCGGGACAGGGGGGGATCAGCCCCAGCATTTT
TRBJ1-5	.	.	TRBV6-1	CASSYREAQPQHF	TGTGCCAGCAGCTACAGGGAAGCTCAGCCCCAGCATTTT
TRBJ2-3	TRBD2	.	TRBV9	CASSVGASGRALFSTDTQYF	TGTGCCAGCAGCGTAGGGGCTAGCGGGAGGGCCTTGTTTTCCACAGATACGCAGTATTTT
TRBJ1-2	TRBD1	few	TRBV6-6	CASSYGQGKGYGYTF	TGTGCCAGCAGTTACGGACAGGGCAAAGGGTATGGCTACACCTTC
TRBJ1-2	TRBD1	.	TRBV4-2	CASSQADRGRGGYTF	TGTGCCAGCAGCCAAGCAGACAGGGGGAGGGGTGGCTACACCTTC
TRBJ1-3	.	few	TRBV11-2	CASSGGNGNTIYF	TGTGCCAGCAGCGGCGGGAATGGAAACACCATATATTTT
TRBJ1-1	TRBD1	few	TRBV30	CAWRDGQGFSHRAFF	TGTGCCTGGAGAGATGGACAGGGTTTTTCGCATAGAGCTTTCTTT
TRBJ1-5	TRBD1	few	TRBV2	CASSGTGGNQPQHF	TGTGCCAGCAGTGGGACAGGGGGAAATCAGCCCCAGCATTTT
TRBJ2-7	TRBD1	few	TRBV4-2	CASSQDAGTGGNEQYF	TGTGCCAGCAGCCAAGATGCCGGGACAGGGGGGAACGAGCAGTACTTC
TRBJ1-2	TRBD1	.	TRBV2	CASSEAQGYGYTF	TGTGCCAGCAGTGAAGCACAGGGGTATGGCTACACCTTC
TRBJ2-3	TRBD1	.	TRBV7-2	CASSLARDRVTDTQYF	TGTGCCAGCAGCTTAGCCCGGGACAGGGTAACAGATACGCAGTATTTT
TRBJ2-7	.	few	TRBV6-6	CASRKLGGIYEQYF	TGTGCCAGCAGAAAGCTTGGGGGGATCTACGAGCAGTACTTC
TRBJ2-7	TRBD1	once	TRBV10-3	CAVRGQGSSYEQYF	TGTGCCGTCAGGGGACAGGGATCCAGCTACGAGCAGTACTTC